This T cell receptor (beta chain) derives from a study of T cell clonotyping in hematopoietic cell transplantation. CDR1 and CDR2 from the germline V gene are MNHEY and SVGAGI. The CDR3 contains 14 residues. V lost 4 bases and J lost 3; bases outside the gene matches: 6. Profiling relied on immunoSEQ multiplex PCR, and the TCRdb table lists in-frame clones only, not all of them. Counted here are tens of thousands of clones, 85% to 95% occurring once; the ten biggest clones make up 2% to 2.5%. This clone was detected only once. Time point: recipient sample about 28 days before transplant, after cytoreduction.

This TCR came from a man in his fifties or sixties with acute myeloid leukemia. Some clones in this sample may be carry-over from other donors' samples. This specimen was peripheral blood mononuclear cells, taken before stem cell transplant. The J gene is TRBJ2-7, the V gene TRBV6-5; the match to TRBD1 covers 7 bases. The DNA for the CDR3 is TGTGCCAGCAGTTCCCGAGGGACAGACTACGAGCAGTACTTC. This sequence encodes CASSSRGTDYEQYF.